The 26 T cell receptor beta chains below come from one sample, sequenced in a study of T cell changes during pregnancy in multiple sclerosis. Only in-frame clones appear in the TCRdb table, and some are missing; sequencing was by immunoSEQ multiplex PCR. The sample has more than 100,000 clones, 92% seen once. The sample consisted of peripheral blood, taken after pregnancy. These TCRs come from a female donor with multiple sclerosis, enrolled in a pregnancy study.

This clone was detected only once. The J gene is TRBJ2-5, the V gene TRBV10-1; 7 positions agree with TRBD1. The CDR3 covers 15 residues. Germline V gene data show CDR1 as WNHNN and CDR2 as SYGVQD (reference sequence). V lost 2 bases to trimming and J lost 2 bases; unmatched junction nucleotides: 5. CDR3 DNA: TGCGCCAGCAGTGAGCCGGGACAGAGGCAAGAGACCCAGTACTTC. It codes for CASSEPGQRQETQYF.

For the CDR3, the DNA is TGTGCCAGCAGCTTAGTGACACTGTGGGACTATGGCTACACCTTC. Translation: CASSLVTLWDYGYTF. The chain couples TRBV13 to TRBJ1-2; D not resolved. Germline CDR1 reads PRHDT; CDR2 reads FYEKMQ (reference sequence). V was trimmed by 1 base and J by 3 bases, leaving 12 bases between them. The CDR3 consists of 15 residues.

V is TRBV4-1 and J is TRBJ2-5; 8 positions agree with TRBD2. The trim removed 0 bases at V and 7 bases at J, leaving 4 bases unmatched. The CDR3 length is 14 residues. Germline CDR1 and CDR2: MGHRA and YSYEKL. Written as DNA, the CDR3 is TGCGCCAGCAGCCAAGAGGGGACTAGAGGGACCCAGTACTTC. It translates to CASSQEGTRGTQYF.

The V gene is TRBV7-7, the J gene TRBJ2-5; TRBD1 is a possible D gene (5 bases). The CDR3 totals 14 residues. V was shortened by 1 base and J by 6 bases, with 12 bases between the two germline ends. Germline CDR1 reads SSHAT; CDR2 reads FNYEAQ (reference sequence). The CDR3 bases are TGTGCCAGCAGCTTAGGAACAGGTTGGAAGACCCAGTACTTC. This gives the protein CASSLGTGWKTQYF.

This clone came up a few times. The chain couples TRBV27 to TRBJ1-5; D unresolved. CDR1 MNHEY and CDR2 SMNVEV come from the germline V gene (reference sequence). CDR3 length equals 12 residues. Between the trimmed V and J ends, which lost 4 bases and 5 bases, there was a span of 6 bases. The CDR3 DNA reads as TGTGCCAGCAGTTCCGAGGATCAGCCCCAGCATTTT. Translating it yields CASSSEDQPQHF.

The chain has TRBV7-3 and TRBJ1-5; no clear D gene. Looked up from germline, CDR1 is SGHTA and CDR2 is FQGTGA. V was clipped by 1 base and J by 3 bases, with 10 bases between them. The CDR3 has 15 amino acids. The CDR3: CASSLNGGNNQPQHF. The DNA for the CDR3 is TGTGCCAGCAGCTTAAACGGCGGTAACAATCAGCCCCAGCATTTT.

The chain carries TRBV4-1 and TRBJ1-2, with 7 nucleotides matching TRBD1. The ends lost 1 base at V and 2 bases at J; junction bases unmatched: 7. This CDR3 has 16 amino acids. In germline, CDR1 is MGHRA, CDR2 YSYEKL. CDR3 DNA sequence: TGCGCCAGCAGCCAAGGGGGTAAACAGGGGAACTATGGCTACACCTTC. It codes for CASSQGGKQGNYGYTF.

V gene TRBV7-2 combines with J gene TRBJ2-3; 9 positions match TRBD2. CDR1 and CDR2 from the germline V gene are SGHTA and FQGNSA. The CDR3 loop spans 18 amino acids. The V segment lost 1 base and the J segment 4 bases; nucleotides outside the gene matches: 12. CDR3 in DNA: TGTGCCAGCAGCTTAGGGTTGAGGCGGGGGGGCCCTTCAGATACGCAGTATTTT. This sequence encodes CASSLGLRRGGPSDTQYF. Complete variable domain (other parts from reference TRBV7-2 and TRBJ2-3): GAGVSQSPSNKVTEKGKDVELRCDPISGHTALYWYRQSLGQGLEFLIYFQGNSAPDKSGLPSDRFSAERTGGSVSTLTIQRTQQEDSAVYLCASSLGLRRGGPSDTQYFGPGTRLTVL.

The chain employs TRBV2 and TRBJ2-2; 13 nucleotides align to TRBD2. This CDR3 contains 15 residues. The J segment lost 8 bases and the V segment lost 8 bases, leaving 8 bases of the junction unmatched. Germline lookup yields CDR1 SNHLY and CDR2 FYNNEI. CDR3 residues: CASEPRLAGGGELFF. CDR3 sequence (DNA): TGTGCCAGCGAACCGAGACTAGCGGGAGGAGGGGAGCTGTTTTTT. Supplemented by reference TRBV2 and TRBJ2-2, the full variable domain reads EPEVTQTPSHQVTQMGQEVILRCVPISNHLYFYWYRQILGQKVEFLVSFYNNEISEKSEIFDDQFSVERPDGSNFTLKIRSTKLEDSAMYFCASEPRLAGGGELFFGEGSRLTVL.

V usage is TRBV6-4 and J usage is TRBJ1-1; D is undetermined. Trimming left V 4 bases short and J 0 bases short, with 6 bases between. CDR3 length equals 13 residues. CDR1 is MRHNA, CDR2 SNTAGT, per germline. The CDR3 DNA reads as TGTGCCAGCAGTGTAGAGTTGAACACTGAAGCTTTCTTT. Translating gives CASSVELNTEAFF.

The chain combines TRBV7-3 with TRBJ2-1; TRBD2 matches at 13 bases. The V gene's germline CDR1 is SGHTA and CDR2 FQGTGA. The V and J ends lost 1 base and 3 bases, in that order; junction bases with no gene match: 6. The CDR3 is 18 amino acids. CDR3 in amino acids: CASSLMPGTSGNYNEQFF. Here the CDR3 DNA reads TGTGCCAGCAGCTTAATGCCGGGGACTAGCGGGAACTACAATGAGCAGTTCTTC.

The V and J genes are TRBV7-8 and TRBJ2-1, with D tentatively TRBD2 (7 bases). The length of the CDR3 is 17 residues. V lost 1 base and J lost 1, with 14 bases in between. The germline CDR1 and CDR2 sequences are SGHVS and FQNEAQ. The CDR3 loop is CASSLGWGRGSYNEQFF. For the CDR3, the DNA is TGTGCCAGCAGCTTAGGGTGGGGGCGGGGGTCCTACAATGAGCAGTTCTTC.

This chain joins TRBV6-5 and TRBJ1-1, with 7 bases identical to TRBD1. V shed 0 bases and J 4 bases; nucleotides not matched to a gene: 2. The CDR3 has 14 residues. In germline, CDR1 is MNHEY, CDR2 SVGAGI. This CDR3 reads CASSYSQGFTEAFF. The CDR3 DNA reads as TGTGCCAGCAGTTACTCACAGGGGTTCACTGAAGCTTTCTTT.

This sequence joins TRBV15 and TRBJ2-5, with 8 nucleotides matching TRBD1. The CDR3 extends over 15 amino acids. The ends lost 4 bases at V and 7 bases at J; junction bases unmatched: 11. Germline CDR1 is LNHNV and CDR2 is YYDKDF (reference sequence). CDR3 loop: CATSNDRGWILTQYF. As DNA, the CDR3 is TGTGCCACCAGCAACGACAGGGGATGGATATTGACCCAGTACTTC.

The chain recombines TRBV10-3 with TRBJ1-1; 11 bases align to TRBD1. Germline loops: CDR1 ENHRY, CDR2 SYGVKD. This CDR3 comprises 14 residues. V trimming: 5 bases; J trimming: 10 bases; junction bases outside the gene matches: 9. In DNA form, the CDR3 reads TGTGCCATCAGTCCCAGGACAGGGGGCGAAGGAGCTTTCTTT. This translates into CAISPRTGGEGAFF.

This chain joins TRBV29-1 and TRBJ2-6; D call uncertain. The germline V gene has CDR1 SQVTM and CDR2 ANQGSEA. The CDR3 has 14 residues. The V and J ends lost 3 bases and 4 bases respectively, with 10 bases between them. CDR3 sequence (DNA): TGCAGCGTTGATGGTATAGCCGGGGCCAACGTCCTGACTTTC. Amino acids: CSVDGIAGANVLTF.

The chain is built from TRBV28 and TRBJ2-7; TRBD2 matches 9 bases. V shed 4 bases, J shed 5 bases, and the junction held 6 bases outside the gene matches. From germline, CDR1 is MDHEN and CDR2 SYDVKM. The CDR3 spans 14 residues. CDR3 residues: CASSSASGDDEQYF. The CDR3 DNA follows: TGTGCCAGCAGTTCGGCTAGCGGGGATGACGAGCAGTACTTC. The whole variable domain, filled in from reference TRBV28 and TRBJ2-7, reads DVKVTQSSRYLVKRTGEKVFLECVQDMDHENMFWYRQDPGLGLRLIYFSYDVKMKEKGDIPEGYSVSREKKERFSLILESASTNQTSMYLCASSSASGDDEQYFGPGTRLTVT.

As DNA, the CDR3 is TGCGCCAGCAGCTTGACGGGAACGGGGATCGGAAACACCATATATTTT. This codes for CASSLTGTGIGNTIYF. The rearrangement joins TRBV5-1 to TRBJ1-3; D not certain. CDR1 is SGHRS, CDR2 YFSETQ, per germline. Between the trimmed V and J ends, which lost 1 base and 4 bases, there was a span of 15 bases. This CDR3 has 16 residues. Variable domain in full (rest from reference TRBV5-1 and TRBJ1-3): KAGVTQTPRYLIKTRGQQVTLSCSPISGHRSVSWYQQTPGQGLQFLFEYFSETQRNKGNFPGRFSGRQFSNSRSEMNVSTLELGDSALYLCASSLTGTGIGNTIYFGEGSWLTVV.

The rearrangement uses TRBV5-1 and TRBJ1-2, with unresolved D. Trimming stripped 0 bases from V and 5 bases from J, with 8 bases between. Germline V CDR1 and CDR2: SGHRS, YFSETQ. The CDR3 runs 13 residues. CDR3 sequence: CASSLAAGYGYTF. Written as DNA, the CDR3 is TGCGCCAGCAGCTTGGCCGCGGGGTATGGCTACACCTTC.

The chain joins TRBV6-5 to TRBJ2-7; D is possibly TRBD2 (5 bases). The V and J ends lost 5 bases and 3 bases respectively, with 17 bases between them. Germline V gene lookup returns CDR1 MNHEY and CDR2 SVGAGI. CDR3 length: 15 amino acids. The CDR3 region has the DNA TGTGCCAGCAGTGCCGGGCGATGGGCGGGCTACGAGCAGTACTTC. Its translation is CASSAGRWAGYEQYF.

V usage is TRBV4-1 and J usage is TRBJ1-5; tentatively, D is TRBD1 (6 bases). V was trimmed by 1 base and J by 6 bases, leaving 13 bases between them. The CDR3 runs to 15 residues. From germline, CDR1 is MGHRA and CDR2 YSYEKL. The CDR3 nucleotides are TGCGCCAGCAGCCAAGGGGGGCAGGGCAGTCAGCCCCAGCATTTT. Translating it yields CASSQGGQGSQPQHF.

This chain uses TRBV27 with TRBJ2-7; possibly TRBD1 for D (5 bases). The CDR3 length is 14 residues. The germline gives CDR1 MNHEY, CDR2 SMNVEV (reference sequence). Trimming took 2 bases from V and 4 from J, leaving 12 bases between them. CDR3 DNA: TGTGCCAGCAGTTTAGGCCAGGGATCTTACGAGCAGTACTTC. This gives the protein CASSLGQGSYEQYF.

The chain carries TRBV7-8 and TRBJ1-1; TRBD1 matches 7 bases. There are 13 residues in the CDR3. Germline CDR1 reads SGHVS; CDR2 reads FQNEAQ. V was clipped by 8 bases and J by 3 bases; unmatched bases: 6. CDR3 sequence: CASRFTGDTEAFF. CDR3 DNA sequence: TGTGCCAGCCGATTTACAGGGGACACTGAAGCTTTCTTT. Combining the CDR3 with reference TRBV7-8 and TRBJ1-1 gives the whole variable domain GAGVSQSPRYKVAKRGQDVALRCDPISGHVSLFWYQQALGQGPEFLTYFQNEAQLDKSGLPSDRFFAERPEGSVSTLKIQRTQQEDSAVYLCASRFTGDTEAFFGQGTRLTVV.

Only one count was recorded for this clone. The genes are TRBV7-2 and TRBJ1-1, with D tentatively TRBD1 (6 bases). Germline V gene data show CDR1 as SGHTA and CDR2 as FQGNSA. Trimming stripped 6 bases from V and 4 bases from J, with 12 bases between. The CDR3 consists of 13 residues. The CDR3 DNA sequence: TGTGCCAGCAGACGACAGGCTGGCACTGAAGCTTTCTTT. It codes for CASRRQAGTEAFF. Combining the CDR3 with reference TRBV7-2 and TRBJ1-1 gives the whole variable domain GAGVSQSPSNKVTEKGKDVELRCDPISGHTALYWYRQSLGQGLEFLIYFQGNSAPDKSGLPSDRFSAERTGGSVSTLTIQRTQQEDSAVYLCASRRQAGTEAFFGQGTRLTVV.

The rearrangement joins TRBV6-6 to TRBJ2-7, with 11 nucleotides matching TRBD2. Germline V gives CDR1 MNHNY, CDR2 SVGAGI (reference sequence). The CDR3 is 15 amino acids. With V trimmed by 0 bases and J by 3 bases, 1 base remained unmatched. CDR3 amino acids: CASSYSGTSGYEQYF. The CDR3 DNA reads as TGTGCCAGCAGTTACTCGGGGACTAGCGGCTACGAGCAGTACTTC.

The chain recombines TRBV7-9 with TRBJ2-1, with 8 bases fitting TRBD2. Germline CDR1 and CDR2: SEHNR and FQNEAQ (reference sequence). V lost 3 bases to trimming and J lost 7 bases; unmatched junction nucleotides: 14. CDR3 length equals 17 residues. CDR3 sequence reads: CASSFSTSGLVGNEQFF. DNA of the CDR3: TGTGCCAGCAGCTTTTCTACCTCGGGACTAGTCGGTAATGAGCAGTTCTTC. The full variable domain, completed using reference TRBV7-9 and TRBJ2-1, is DTGVSQNPRHKITKRGQNVTFRCDPISEHNRLYWYRQTLGQGPEFLTYFQNEAQLEKSRLLSDRFSAERPKGSFSTLEIQRTEQGDSAMYLCASSFSTSGLVGNEQFFGPGTRLTVL.